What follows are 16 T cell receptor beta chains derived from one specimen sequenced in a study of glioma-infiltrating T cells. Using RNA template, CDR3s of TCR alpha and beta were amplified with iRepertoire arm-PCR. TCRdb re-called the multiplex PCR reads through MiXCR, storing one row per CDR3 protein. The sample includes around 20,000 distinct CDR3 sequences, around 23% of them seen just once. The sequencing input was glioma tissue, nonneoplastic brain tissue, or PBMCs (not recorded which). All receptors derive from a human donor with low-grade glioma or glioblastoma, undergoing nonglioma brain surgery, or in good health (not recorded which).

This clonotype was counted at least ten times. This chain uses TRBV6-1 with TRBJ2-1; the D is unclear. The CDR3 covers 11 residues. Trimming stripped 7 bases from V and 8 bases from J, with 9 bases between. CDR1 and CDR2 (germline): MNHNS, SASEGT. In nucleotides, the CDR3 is TGTGCCAGCACTCCGGCCGATGAGCAGTTCTTC. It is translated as CASTPADEQFF.

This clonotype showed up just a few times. The CDR3 bases are TGCGCCAGCAGCCAAACCAGGGGGAACACTGAAGCTTTCTTT. Protein: CASSQTRGNTEAFF. The J gene is TRBJ1-1, the V gene TRBV4-3; TRBD1 might be the D (6 bases). The CDR3 covers 14 residues. Per germline, CDR1 LGHNA and CDR2 YSLEER. The germline V and J ends were trimmed by 2 bases and 1 base, with 8 bases remaining between them.

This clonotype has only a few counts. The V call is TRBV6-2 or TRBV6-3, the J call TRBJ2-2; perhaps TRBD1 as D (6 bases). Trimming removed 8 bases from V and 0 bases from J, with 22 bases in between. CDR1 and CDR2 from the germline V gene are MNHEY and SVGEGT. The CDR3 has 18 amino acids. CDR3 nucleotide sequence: TGTGCCAGCCACACTCAAACAGGGTGGATGACGAACACCGGGGAGCTGTTTTTT. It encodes CASHTQTGWMTNTGELFF.

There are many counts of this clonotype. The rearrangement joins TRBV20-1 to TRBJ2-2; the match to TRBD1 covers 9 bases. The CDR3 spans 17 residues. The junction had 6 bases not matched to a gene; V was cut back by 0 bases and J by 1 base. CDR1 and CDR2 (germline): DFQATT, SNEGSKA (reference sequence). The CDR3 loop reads CSARENRGRRNTGELFF. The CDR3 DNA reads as TGCAGTGCTAGAGAGAACAGGGGGCGCAGGAACACCGGGGAGCTGTTTTTT.

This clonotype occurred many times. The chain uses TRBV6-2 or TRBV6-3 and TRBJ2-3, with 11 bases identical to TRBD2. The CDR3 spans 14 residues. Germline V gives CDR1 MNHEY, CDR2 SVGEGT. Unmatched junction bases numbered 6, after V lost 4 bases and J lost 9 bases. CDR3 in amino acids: CASSFSGGAGTQYF. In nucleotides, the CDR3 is TGTGCCAGCAGTTTTAGCGGGGGGGCCGGCACGCAGTATTTT.

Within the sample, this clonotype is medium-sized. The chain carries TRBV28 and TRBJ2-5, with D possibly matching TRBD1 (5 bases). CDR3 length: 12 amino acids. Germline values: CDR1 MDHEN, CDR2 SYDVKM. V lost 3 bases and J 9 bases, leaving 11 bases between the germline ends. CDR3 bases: TGTGCCAGCAGTTTGGCAACAGGAGCCCAGTACTTC. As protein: CASSLATGAQYF.

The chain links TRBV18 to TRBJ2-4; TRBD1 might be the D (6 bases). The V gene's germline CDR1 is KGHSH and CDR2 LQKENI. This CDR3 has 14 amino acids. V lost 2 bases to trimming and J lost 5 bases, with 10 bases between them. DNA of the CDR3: TGTGCCAGCTCACCAGCGAGACAGGAAAACATTCAGTACTTC. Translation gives CASSPARQENIQYF. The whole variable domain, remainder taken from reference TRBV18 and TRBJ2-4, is NAGVMQNPRHLVRRRGQEARLRCSPMKGHSHVYWYRQLPEEGLKFMVYLQKENIIDESGMPKERFSAEFPKEGPSILRIQQVVRGDSAAYFCASSPARQENIQYFGAGTRLSVL.

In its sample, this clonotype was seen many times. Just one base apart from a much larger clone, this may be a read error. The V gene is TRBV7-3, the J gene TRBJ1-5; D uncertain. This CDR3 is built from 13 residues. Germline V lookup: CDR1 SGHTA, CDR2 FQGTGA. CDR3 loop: CARSLDSNQPQHF. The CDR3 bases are TGTGCCCGCAGCTTAGACAGCAATCAGCCCCAGCATTTT.

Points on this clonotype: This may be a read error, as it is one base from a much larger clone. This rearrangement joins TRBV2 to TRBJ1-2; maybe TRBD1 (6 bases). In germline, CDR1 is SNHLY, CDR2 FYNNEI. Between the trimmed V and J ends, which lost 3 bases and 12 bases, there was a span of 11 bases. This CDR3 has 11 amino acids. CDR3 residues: CASSEAGGNTF. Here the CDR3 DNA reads TGTGCCAGCAGTGAGGCGGGGGGCAACACCTTC.

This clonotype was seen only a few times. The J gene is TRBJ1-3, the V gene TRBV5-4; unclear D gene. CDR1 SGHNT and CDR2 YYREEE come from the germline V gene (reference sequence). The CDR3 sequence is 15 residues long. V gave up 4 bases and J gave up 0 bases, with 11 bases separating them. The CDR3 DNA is TGTGCCAGCAGCCCTTACACCAGCTCTGGAAACACCATATATTTT. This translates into CASSPYTSSGNTIYF.

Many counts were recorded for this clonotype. DNA for the CDR3: TGTGCCAGCAGCTTGTCAGGTTATAGTGAGCAGTTCTTC. Translation gives CASSLSGYSEQFF. The chain carries TRBV5-8 and TRBJ2-1; D remains ambiguous. The CDR3 contains 13 residues. Germline loops: CDR1 SGHTS, CDR2 YDEGEE. The ends were cut back, 1 base at V and 9 bases at J, with 11 bases in the middle.

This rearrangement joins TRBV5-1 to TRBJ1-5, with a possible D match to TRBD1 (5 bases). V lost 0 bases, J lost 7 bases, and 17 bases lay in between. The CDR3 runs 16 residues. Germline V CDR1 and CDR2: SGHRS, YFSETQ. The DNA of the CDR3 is TGCGCCAGCAGCTTGGACGTCGGGGGAAGTGGGCAGCCCCAGCATTTT. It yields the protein CASSLDVGGSGQPQHF. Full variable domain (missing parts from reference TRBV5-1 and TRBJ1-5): KAGVTQTPRYLIKTRGQQVTLSCSPISGHRSVSWYQQTPGQGLQFLFEYFSETQRNKGNFPGRFSGRQFSNSRSEMNVSTLELGDSALYLCASSLDVGGSGQPQHFGDGTRLSIL.

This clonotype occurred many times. CDR3 DNA: TGTGCCAGCAGTTACATTGGGACTAGCCGGGAGGCGCAGTATTTT. Its translation: CASSYIGTSREAQYF. V is TRBV6-6 and J is TRBJ2-3; 9 positions agree with TRBD2. The junction had 10 bases not matched to a gene; V was cut back by 2 bases and J by 10 bases. There are 15 residues in the CDR3. From germline, CDR1 is MNHNY and CDR2 SVGAGI (reference sequence).

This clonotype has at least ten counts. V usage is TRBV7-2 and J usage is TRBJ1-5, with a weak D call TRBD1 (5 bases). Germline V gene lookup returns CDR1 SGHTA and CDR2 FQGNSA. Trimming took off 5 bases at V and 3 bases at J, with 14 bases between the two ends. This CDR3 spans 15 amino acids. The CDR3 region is CASSRVAGNNQPQHF. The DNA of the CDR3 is TGTGCCAGCAGCCGAGTGGCAGGGAACAATCAGCCCCAGCATTTT.

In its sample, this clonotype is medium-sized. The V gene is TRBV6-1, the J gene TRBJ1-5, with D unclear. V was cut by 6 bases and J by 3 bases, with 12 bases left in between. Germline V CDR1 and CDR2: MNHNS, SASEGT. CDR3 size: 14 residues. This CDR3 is CASSKDGLNQPQHF. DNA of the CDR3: TGTGCCAGCAGCAAGGACGGACTCAATCAGCCCCAGCATTTT.

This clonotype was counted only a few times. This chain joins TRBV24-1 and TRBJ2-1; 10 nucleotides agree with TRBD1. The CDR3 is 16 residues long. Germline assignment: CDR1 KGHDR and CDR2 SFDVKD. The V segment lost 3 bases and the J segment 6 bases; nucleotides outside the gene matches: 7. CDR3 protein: CATSDPGTGEINEQFF. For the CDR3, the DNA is TGTGCCACCAGTGATCCAGGGACAGGGGAGATCAATGAGCAGTTCTTC.